The clone carrying this TCR beta chain was seen ten or more times. All donors came from Russia, were Caucasian and healthy, and spanned ages about 6 to 100. Peripheral blood from each donor was collected in a volume of 9.5 to 10 milliliters. This record belongs to a study of blood T cells in healthy people across ages. Using a J-beta primer mix together with a sample-barcoded 5' primer, a second PCR was run for roughly 7 to 12 cycles. TCRdb re-derived calls from the 5' RACE reads in MiXCR, one entry per CDR3 protein. This sample carries 1.6 million or so distinct CDR3 sequences, about 35% of them seen once, and the ten largest clones take 11%. Germline lookup yields CDR1 SQVTM and CDR2 ANQGSEA. Trimming took 8 bases from V and 2 from J, leaving 13 bases between them. The CDR3 loop spans 12 amino acids.

The genes are TRBV29-1 and TRBJ2-7; no definite D call. This sequence was found in a woman aged 30 to 39 in good health. Source material: blood. The CDR3 region has the DNA TGCAGCACCCGGAACACCCCCTACGAGCAGTACTTC. Its translation: CSTRNTPYEQYF.